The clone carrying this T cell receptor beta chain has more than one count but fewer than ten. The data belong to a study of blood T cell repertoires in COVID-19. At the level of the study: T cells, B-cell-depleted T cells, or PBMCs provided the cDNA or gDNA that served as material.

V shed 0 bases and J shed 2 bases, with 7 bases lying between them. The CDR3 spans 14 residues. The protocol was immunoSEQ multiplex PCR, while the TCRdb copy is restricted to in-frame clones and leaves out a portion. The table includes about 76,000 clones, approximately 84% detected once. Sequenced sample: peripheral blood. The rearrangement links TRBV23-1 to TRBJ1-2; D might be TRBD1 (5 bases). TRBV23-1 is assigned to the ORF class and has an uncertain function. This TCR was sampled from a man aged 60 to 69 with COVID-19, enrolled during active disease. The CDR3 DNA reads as TGCGCCAGCAGTCAATCGGGGGGAAACTATGGCTACACCTTC. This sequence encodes CASSQSGGNYGYTF.